This TCR beta chain stems from a study of vaccination and CD4 T cells after COVID-19. The overall study: SARS-CoV-2, HCoV-NL63, HCoV-OC43 and HCoV-229E supplied the overlapping spike peptides used to stimulate cells.

On this clonotype: Its target is not known.

Cultured CD4+ T-cell DNA underwent Oncomine TCR Beta short-read sequencing. TCRdb reprocessed the PCR reads via MiXCR and lists one record per CDR3 protein. The data contain about 6,100 distinct CDR3 sequences, roughly 49% of them singletons. As for treatment: roughly ten-day PBMC culture with coronavirus spike peptide pools or control peptides (ViraFEST assay). CD4+ T cells of the unexposed donor were collected before the COVID-19 pandemic (2011-2018). Following expansion of antigen-specific T cells with peptide pools, ViraFEST then sequenced TCRs. Germline V gene lookup returns CDR1 SGHVS and CDR2 FNYEAQ. This CDR3 is built from 15 residues. V lost 7 bases, J lost 4 bases, and 8 bases stayed unmatched.

The sequence was obtained from a human donor in good health. The V gene is TRBV7-6, the J gene TRBJ2-1, with 9 positions matching TRBD2. Sequencing was performed on CD4+ T cells from blood, cultured in vitro. The CDR3 loop reads CASTNLAGSYNEQFF. For the CDR3, the DNA is TGTGCCAGCACCAACCTAGCGGGATCATACAATGAGCAGTTCTTC.